This T cell receptor beta chain originates from a study of response to subunit inactivated influenza vaccine. General study results and limits: Seasonal influenza vaccination, on each occasion, was suggested by the authors to recruit few new T cells.

TCRdb redid the calling of the RT-PCR reads with MiXCR, one entry per CDR3 protein. The repertoire holds about 480,000 distinct CDR3 sequences, with roughly 13% as singletons. A few counts support this clonotype. Its antigen is still unknown. The CDR3 runs 15 residues. CDR1 is DFQATT and CDR2 is SNEGSKA in the germline V gene (reference sequence). The chain recombines TRBV20-1 with TRBJ1-2; D might be TRBD1 (5 bases). The sample was PBMCs from blood, taken more than 35 days after vaccination. The TCR comes from a man between 45 and 60 years old who received an inactivated influenza vaccine. Written as DNA, the CDR3 is TGCAGGGGACGGAGTGGCCCCCGCTCGAACTATGGCTACACCTTC. Its protein product is CRGRSGPRSNYGYTF.